This entry is about one T cell receptor (beta chain). Antigen: not known. Assay used: immunoSEQ multiplex PCR; TCRdb lists only in-frame clones, some missing. The table includes approximately 740,000 clones, 74% detected once. Looked up from germline, CDR1 is LNHDA and CDR2 is SQIVND (reference sequence). The trim removed 8 bases at V and 2 bases at J, leaving 3 bases unmatched. The CDR3 spans 14 residues. This entry comes from a study of shared clonotypes between healthy human individuals. Study results and limitations: Clonotypes shared by all four sorted-subset donors had higher generation probabilities than non-shared clonotypes.

Caucasian adults living in Nashville, Tennessee, provided all samples. The chain has TRBV19 and TRBJ2-1, with 10 bases lining up with TRBD2. This clonotype originated in a woman aged 30 to 39 in good health. Sequenced input: memory CD4+ T cells sorted from blood. Noted subset: CD45RA-negative fraction. The CDR3 sequence is CASHLAGAYNEQFF. The CDR3 nucleotides are TGTGCCAGTCACCTAGCGGGAGCCTACAATGAGCAGTTCTTC.